This TCR beta chain derives from a study of metastatic and nonmetastatic thyroid tumors. About the study: Where malignant and benign thyroid patients were concerned, repertoires were compared across blood and tumor or nodule tissue. Study-level findings and limits: The reported finding was significantly higher TCR beta diversity in malignant thyroid tumors relative to benign nodules, in blood and tumor.

TCRdb re-analyzed the PCR reads through MiXCR. The table lists about 5,800 clones, roughly 19% of them singletons. This clone is medium-sized in the sample. Antigen specificity is unknown. Nobody among the patients had been given any treatment before thyroid surgery. The clonotype was recovered from a female donor with papillary thyroid cancer or a benign thyroid nodule (not recorded which). Some clones in this sample may be carry-over from other donors' samples. Sequenced input: adjacent normal tissue.

The DNA for the CDR3 is TGTGCCAGTATAGAAGGCGCGGACACTGAAGCTTTCTTT. It specifies CASIEGADTEAFF. V gene TRBV19 combines with J gene TRBJ1-1; the D is unclear. The CDR3 contains 13 residues. With 7 bases removed from V and 3 bases from J, the gap between germline ends came to 12 bases. Per the germline V gene, CDR1 is LNHDA and CDR2 is SQIVND (reference sequence).